This TCR beta chain originates from a study of blood T cells in healthy people across ages. Next came a second PCR, run for about 6 to 11 cycles, which used a sample-barcoded 5' primer along with a J-beta primer mix. Using its own MiXCR run on the 5' RACE reads, TCRdb lists one record per CDR3 protein. The sample has some 550,000 distinct CDR3 sequences, around 48% seen once; the top ten hold 20% to 25%. CDR3 length: 16 amino acids. Germline CDR1 SEHNR, CDR2 FQNEAQ (reference sequence). In its sample, this clonotype was seen a few times. This sequence originates from a man older than 75 in good health. The V and J genes are TRBV7-9 and TRBJ2-5; TRBD1 or TRBD2 may be the D gene (7 bases each). The J call may not be correct, given that the DNA end is closer to TRBJ2-7. The specimen sequenced was blood. CDR3 in DNA: TGTGCCAGCAGCTTGTCAGGGGGGACTATACGCTACGAGCAGTACTTC. It specifies CASSLSGGTIRYEQYF.